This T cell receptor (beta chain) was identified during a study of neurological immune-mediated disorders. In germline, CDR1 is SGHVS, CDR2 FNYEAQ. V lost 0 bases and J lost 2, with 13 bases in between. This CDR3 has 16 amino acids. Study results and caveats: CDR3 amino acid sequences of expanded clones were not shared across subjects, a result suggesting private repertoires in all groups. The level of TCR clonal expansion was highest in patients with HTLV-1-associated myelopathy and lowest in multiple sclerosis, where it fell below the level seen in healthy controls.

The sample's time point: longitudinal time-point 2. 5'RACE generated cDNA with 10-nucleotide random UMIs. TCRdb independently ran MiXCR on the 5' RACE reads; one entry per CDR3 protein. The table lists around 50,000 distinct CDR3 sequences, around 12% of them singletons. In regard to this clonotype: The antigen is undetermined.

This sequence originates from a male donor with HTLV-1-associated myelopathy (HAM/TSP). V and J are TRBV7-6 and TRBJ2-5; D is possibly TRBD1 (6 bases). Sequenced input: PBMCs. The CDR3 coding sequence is TGTGCCAGCAGCTTAGCGGTGACAGGACCTCAAGAGACCCAGTACTTC. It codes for CASSLAVTGPQETQYF. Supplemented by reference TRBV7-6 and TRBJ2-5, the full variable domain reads GAGVSQSPRYKVTKRGQDVALRCDPISGHVSLYWYRQALGQGPEFLTYFNYEAQQDKSGLPNDRFSAERPEGSISTLTIQRTEQRDSAMYRCASSLAVTGPQETQYFGPGTRLLVL.